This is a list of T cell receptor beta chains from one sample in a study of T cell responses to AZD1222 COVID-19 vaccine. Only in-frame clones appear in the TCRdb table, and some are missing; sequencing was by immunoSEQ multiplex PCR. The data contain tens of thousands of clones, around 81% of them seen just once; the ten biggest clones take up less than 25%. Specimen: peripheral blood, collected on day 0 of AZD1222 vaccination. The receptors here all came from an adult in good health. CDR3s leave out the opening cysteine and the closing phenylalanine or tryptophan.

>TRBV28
ASSLATLNTGELF
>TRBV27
ASSSRGPSGYT
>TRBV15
ATSRGTTQGQETQY
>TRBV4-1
ASSQITAGQGSYEQY
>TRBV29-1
SVDWKSYNEQF
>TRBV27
ASSLSQETEAF
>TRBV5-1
ASSLVGRGEDEQF
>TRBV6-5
ASSPRGQGNTEAF
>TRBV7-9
ASSFEGVLARKAV
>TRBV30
AWSLGYGNQPQH
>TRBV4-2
ASSEHQRGDTGELF
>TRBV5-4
ASSSRTDLYEQY
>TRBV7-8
ASRLAGPGELF
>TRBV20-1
SAGDTYEQY
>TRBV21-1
ASSGQGTDTEAF
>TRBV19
ASSIAHTGAYEQY
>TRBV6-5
ASSSTNYGYT
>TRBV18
ASSESAGGQNIQY
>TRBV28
ASSLPPRATRPQH
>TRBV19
ASTVDRSGNTIY
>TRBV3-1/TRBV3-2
ASRGGGDTQY
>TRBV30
AWTLQGRVNTEAF
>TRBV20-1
SASTGLVASGELF
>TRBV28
ASSRAHSNQPQH
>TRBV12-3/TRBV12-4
ASSLTSNNEQF
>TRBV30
AWSVGQGSQPQH
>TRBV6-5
ASSRTGGAYGYT
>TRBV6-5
ASENQGRATEAF
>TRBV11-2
ASSLELWGEQY
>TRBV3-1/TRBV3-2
ASSQGQTLNTEAF
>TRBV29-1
SVEGADFGYT
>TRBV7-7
ASGPGTSGSNEQF
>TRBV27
ASSLSTGVTDTQY
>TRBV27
ASSYTPMNTEAF
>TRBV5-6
ASSLEGAQPQH
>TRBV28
ASSPIGDSYGYT
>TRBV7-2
ASSLEAGGPVEQF
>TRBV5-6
ASSQTRAEKLF
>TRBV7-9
ASSLLAGAQETQY
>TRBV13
ASSAAAPGTSGYEQY
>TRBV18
ASSKASGRTGELF
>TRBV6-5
ASSPGLARDTQY
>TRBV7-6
ASSSDGTQLYNEQF
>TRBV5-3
ARSLELGGCTEAF
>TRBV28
ASTGTGVRGYYGYT
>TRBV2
ASSTYSNQPQH
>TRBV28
ASSAPAGGQREQF
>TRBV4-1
ASSQGTGDEKLF
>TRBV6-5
ASSLRTSDNEQF
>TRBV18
ATSGTSGLNEQF
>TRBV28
ASSLGNSYEQY
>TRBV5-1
ASSLETLSYNEQF
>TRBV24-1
ATSGEGSRRNEQY
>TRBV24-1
ATAGTSGNNEQF
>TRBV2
ASRRRGDSGTEAF
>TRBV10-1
ASRRDKQETQY
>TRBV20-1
SASTGDPAQYNEQF
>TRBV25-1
ASSDTGPGSYEQY
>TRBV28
ASSSPVPSRGNYGYT